This T cell receptor beta chain was profiled in a study of T cells in localized non-small cell lung cancer. General observations from the study: Among the top 100 tumor clones, a median about 57 appeared in adjacent lung. The tumor had only one region sequenced, so heterogeneity remains possible. Peak T cell clonality was found in uninvolved adjacent lung, exceeding tumor.

On this clone itself: The antigen remains unidentified.

Trimming removed 5 bases from V and 4 bases from J, with 17 bases in between. Germline CDR1 SGHVS, CDR2 FQNEAQ. This CDR3 region has 15 residues. Clones were read by immunoSEQ multiplex PCR, and TCRdb kept only the in-frame ones, dropping some. Among almost 65,000 clones listed, about nine tenths were seen once. Material: peripheral blood, obtained before any cancer treatment. The rearrangement joins TRBV7-8 to TRBJ1-1; D is ambiguous. The receptor comes from a woman aged 40-69 years with stage I lung adenocarcinoma. The CDR3 loop reads CASSPSFSGGTEAFF. CDR3 DNA: TGTGCCAGCAGCCCCTCTTTCAGCGGCGGCACTGAAGCTTTCTTT.